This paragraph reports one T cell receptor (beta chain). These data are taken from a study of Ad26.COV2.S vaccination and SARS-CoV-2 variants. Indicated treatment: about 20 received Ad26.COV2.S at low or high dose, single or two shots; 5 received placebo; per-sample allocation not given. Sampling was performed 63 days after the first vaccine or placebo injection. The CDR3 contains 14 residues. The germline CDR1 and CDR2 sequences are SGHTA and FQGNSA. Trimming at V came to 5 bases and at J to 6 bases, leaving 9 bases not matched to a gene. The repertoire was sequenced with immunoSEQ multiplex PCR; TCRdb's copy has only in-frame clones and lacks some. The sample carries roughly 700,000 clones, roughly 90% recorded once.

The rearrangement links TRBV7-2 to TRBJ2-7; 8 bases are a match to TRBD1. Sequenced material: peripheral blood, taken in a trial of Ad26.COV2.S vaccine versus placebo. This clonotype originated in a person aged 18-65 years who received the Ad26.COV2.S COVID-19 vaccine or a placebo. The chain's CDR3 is CASSPRGQNSEQYF. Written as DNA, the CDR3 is TGTGCCAGCAGCCCCAGGGGGCAAAATTCCGAGCAGTACTTC. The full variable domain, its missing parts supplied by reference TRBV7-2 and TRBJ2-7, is GAGVSQSPSNKVTEKGKDVELRCDPISGHTALYWYRQSLGQGLEFLIYFQGNSAPDKSGLPSDRFSAERTGGSVSTLTIQRTQQEDSAVYLCASSPRGQNSEQYFGPGTRLTVT.